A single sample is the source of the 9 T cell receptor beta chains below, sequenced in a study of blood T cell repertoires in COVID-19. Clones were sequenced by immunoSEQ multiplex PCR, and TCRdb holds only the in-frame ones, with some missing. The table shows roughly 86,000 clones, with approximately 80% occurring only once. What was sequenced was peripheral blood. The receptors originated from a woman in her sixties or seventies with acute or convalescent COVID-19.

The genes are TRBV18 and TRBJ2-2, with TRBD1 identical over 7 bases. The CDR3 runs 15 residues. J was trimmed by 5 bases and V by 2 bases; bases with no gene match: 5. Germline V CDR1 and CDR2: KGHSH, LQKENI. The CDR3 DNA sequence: TGTGCCAGCTCACCAGGACAGGAAAGTACCGGGGAGCTGTTTTTT. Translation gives CASSPGQESTGELFF.

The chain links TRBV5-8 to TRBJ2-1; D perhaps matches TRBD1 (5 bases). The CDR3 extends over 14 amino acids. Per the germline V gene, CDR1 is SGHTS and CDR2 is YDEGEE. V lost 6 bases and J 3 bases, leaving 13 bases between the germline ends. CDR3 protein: CASTDRKYYNEQFF. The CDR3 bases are TGTGCCAGCACAGACAGAAAGTACTACAATGAGCAGTTCTTC. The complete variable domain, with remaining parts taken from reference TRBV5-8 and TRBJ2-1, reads EAGVTQSPTHLIKTRGQQATLRCSPISGHTSVYWYQQALGLGLQFLLWYDEGEERNRGNFPPRFSGRQFPNYSSELNVNALELEDSALYLCASTDRKYYNEQFFGPGTRLTVL.

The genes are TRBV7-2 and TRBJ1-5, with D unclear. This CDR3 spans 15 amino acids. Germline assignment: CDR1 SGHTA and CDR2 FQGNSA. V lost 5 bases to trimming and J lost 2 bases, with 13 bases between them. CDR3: CASSRSDGGNQPQHF. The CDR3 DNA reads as TGTGCCAGCAGCCGGAGTGACGGGGGCAATCAGCCCCAGCATTTT.

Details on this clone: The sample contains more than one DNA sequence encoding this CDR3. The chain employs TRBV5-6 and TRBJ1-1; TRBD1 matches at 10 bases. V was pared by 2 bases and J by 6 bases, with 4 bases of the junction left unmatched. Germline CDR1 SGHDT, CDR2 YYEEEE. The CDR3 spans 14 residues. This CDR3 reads CASSLRGQGSEAFF. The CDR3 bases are TGTGCCAGCAGCTTAAGGGGACAGGGGTCTGAAGCTTTCTTT.

CDR3 loop: CASSQAQGARETQYF. The CDR3 nucleotides read TGTGCCAGCAGCCAAGCTCAGGGGGCGCGGGAGACCCAGTACTTC. The genes are TRBV11-3 and TRBJ2-5; 8 nucleotides line up with TRBD1. The CDR3 runs 15 residues. Germline V gene lookup returns CDR1 SGHNT and CDR2 YENEEA. V shed 5 bases and J 5 bases; nucleotides not matched to a gene: 10.

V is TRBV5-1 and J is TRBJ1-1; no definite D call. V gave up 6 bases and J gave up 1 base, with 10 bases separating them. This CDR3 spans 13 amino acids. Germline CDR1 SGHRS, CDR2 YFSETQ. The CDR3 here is CASMESPNTEAFF. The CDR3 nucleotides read TGCGCCAGCATGGAGTCCCCGAACACTGAAGCTTTCTTT.

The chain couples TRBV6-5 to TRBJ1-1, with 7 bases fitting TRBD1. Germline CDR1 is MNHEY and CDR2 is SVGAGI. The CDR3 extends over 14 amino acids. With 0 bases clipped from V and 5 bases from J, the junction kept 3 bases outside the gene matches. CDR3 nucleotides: TGTGCCAGCAGTTACTCCCGACAGGGTACTGAAGCTTTCTTT. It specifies CASSYSRQGTEAFF.

CDR3 sequence (DNA): TGTGCCAGCAGTTTAACAGGAGGGAACTATGGCTACACCTTC. It translates to CASSLTGGNYGYTF. The V call is TRBV28, the J call TRBJ1-2; D possibly corresponds to TRBD1 (5 bases). In germline, CDR1 is MDHEN, CDR2 SYDVKM. V was shortened by 2 bases and J by 2 bases, with 9 bases between the two germline ends. The CDR3 runs 14 residues.

CDR3 in amino acids: CASSWGQGMSEAFF. In nucleotides, the CDR3 is TGTGCCAGCAGCTGGGGACAGGGTATGAGTGAAGCTTTCTTT. The chain is built from TRBV3-1 (or the pseudogene TRBV3-2) and TRBJ1-1; TRBD1 aligns across 9 bases. The germline V gene encodes CDR1 LGHDT and CDR2 YNNKEL (reference sequence). This CDR3 has 14 residues. V trimming: 5 bases; J trimming: 7 bases; junction bases outside the gene matches: 8.